This TCR beta chain comes out of a study of beta chain features in type 1 diabetes. Sequencing targeted expressed TCRB transcripts, as all isolated RNA had been reverse transcribed. Sequencing of naive, central memory and regulatory T cell samples gave an average of roughly 3.5 million reads. Sequencing was performed with immunoSEQ multiplex PCR; in TCRdb, only in-frame clones are kept and a portion is missing. This table has under 850,000 clones, roughly 13% appearing once. The ends lost 5 bases at V and 0 bases at J; junction bases unmatched: 5. The CDR3 totals 16 residues. CDR1 and CDR2 (germline): PRHDT, FYEKMQ (reference sequence). The sample holds a few counts of this clone. Its matching antigen is unknown. General study points: Moderate yet significant TCRB CDR3 shortening was seen in Type 1 diabetes patients in all four CD4+ subsets.

The V call is TRBV13, the J call TRBJ2-1, with 9 bases identical to TRBD1. The sequenced sample consisted of naive CD4+ T cells from blood. The sequence came from a man in his late teens or twenties with type 1 diabetes. As DNA, the CDR3 is TGTGCCAGCAGCCCCTTGACAGGGGGCTCCTACAATGAGCAGTTCTTC. Translating it yields CASSPLTGGSYNEQFF.